This T cell receptor beta chain is from a study of human T cells and chemical hapten exposure. Turning to the study itself: Patients got weekly scalp diphenylcyclopropenone doses over the roughly 22-week study. Study findings and constraints: Expanded TCR counts at PT1 were positively correlated with the patch test score. Alopecia affected the donors, so their immune response may differ from healthy people's.

The germline V and J ends were trimmed by 4 bases and 4 bases, with 16 bases remaining between them. This CDR3 region has 15 residues. TCRdb recomputed calls from the RACE reads with MiXCR, one row per CDR3 protein. The sample yields about 380,000 distinct CDR3 sequences, 4% to 5.5% seen once. This clonotype was seen more than once but under ten times. The antigen remains undetermined. Time point defined: patch test 1, 2 weeks after DPC sensitization. Specified treatment: therapeutic diphenylcyclopropenone sensitization with weekly scalp DPC. This TCR was sampled from a woman aged 45-59 years with alopecia areata. Some clones in this sample may be carry-over from other donors' samples. The V call is TRBV12-3 or TRBV12-4, the J call TRBJ1-2, with D unresolved. Specimen: whole blood, collected in connection with sensitization to the hapten diphenylcyclopropenone (DPC). The CDR3 loop is CASSSTVPRRYGYTF. DNA of the CDR3: TGTGCCAGCAGTTCAACAGTCCCTAGGCGCTATGGCTACACCTTC.